This entry lists 25 T cell receptor beta chains sequenced from one sample in a study of OX40 agonist ivuxolimab in advanced cancers. Data came from immunoSEQ multiplex PCR; TCRdb stores just in-frame clones and leaves some out. The sample includes about 55,000 clones, approximately 86% of them seen just once. The material sequenced was CD4+ or CD8+ T cells sorted from blood, taken in a trial of the OX40 agonist ivuxolimab. All receptors come from an adult with an advanced solid tumor such as melanoma, head and neck, liver or kidney cancer.

Here the CDR3 reads CASSFGTAGNTIYF. CDR3 DNA: TGTGCCAGCAGCTTTGGGACCGCCGGAAACACCATATATTTT. This sequence joins TRBV9 and TRBJ1-3, with D possibly being TRBD1 (5 bases). The CDR3 runs to 14 residues. Trimming pared 4 bases from V and 4 bases from J, leaving 12 bases between. Germline values: CDR1 SGDLS, CDR2 YYNGEE.

The V call is TRBV9, the J call TRBJ2-2; the D is unclear. CDR1 is SGDLS and CDR2 is YYNGEE in the germline V gene. V lost 0 bases to trimming and J lost 6 bases, with 12 bases between them. The CDR3 is 15 amino acids. The CDR3 loop is CASSVAWAAAGELFF. CDR3 bases: TGTGCCAGCAGCGTAGCTTGGGCAGCCGCCGGGGAGCTGTTTTTT. Based on the CDR3 plus reference TRBV9 and TRBJ2-2, the full variable domain is DSGVTQTPKHLITATGQRVTLRCSPRSGDLSVYWYQQSLDQGLQFLIQYYNGEERAKGNILERFSAQQFPDLHSELNLSSLELGDSALYFCASSVAWAAAGELFFGEGSRLTVL.

This clone was counted a single time. The rearrangement joins TRBV9 to TRBJ2-1; TRBD2 might be the D (6 bases). The V end lost 0 bases, the J end lost 9 bases, and 13 bases lay between the germline ends. Germline V gives CDR1 SGDLS, CDR2 YYNGEE. The CDR3 has 14 residues. The chain's CDR3 is CASSVVGGKVEQFF. In DNA, the CDR3 is TGTGCCAGCAGCGTAGTTGGGGGGAAAGTTGAGCAGTTCTTC.

The chain recombines TRBV7-8 with TRBJ1-4; TRBD1 matches at 11 bases. CDR3 length: 19 amino acids. Trimming cost V 2 bases and J 6 bases; bases outside gene matches: 14. CDR1 SGHVS and CDR2 FQNEAQ come from the germline V gene. CDR3 nucleotides: TGTGCCAGCAGCTTACTTAGAAGGACAGGGGGCGGTGGGGATGAAAAACTGTTTTTT. This gives the protein CASSLLRRTGGGGDEKLFF.

The chain combines TRBV6-1 with TRBJ2-7, with TRBD1 matching 7 bases. CDR1 MNHNS and CDR2 SASEGT come from the germline V gene. The CDR3 runs 15 residues. The junction had 5 bases not matched to a gene; V was cut back by 1 base and J by 2 bases. The CDR3 DNA is TGTGCCAGCAGTGAAGTCAGGGGGAGTCCCTACGAGCAGTACTTC. This codes for CASSEVRGSPYEQYF.

This rearrangement joins TRBV6-5 to TRBJ2-5; D tentatively fits TRBD1 or TRBD2 (5 bases each). Looked up from germline, CDR1 is MNHEY and CDR2 is SVGAGI. There are 16 residues in the CDR3. V lost 2 bases and J lost 5, with 18 bases in between. This CDR3 is CASSYEFGTGPETQYF. The CDR3 DNA sequence: TGTGCCAGCAGTTACGAGTTTGGGACGGGTCCGGAGACCCAGTACTTC.

The chain combines TRBV13 with TRBJ2-5; D could derive from TRBD1 or TRBD2 (6 bases each). This CDR3 is 16 amino acids long. Per germline, CDR1 PRHDT and CDR2 FYEKMQ (reference sequence). V lost 3 bases and J lost 0, with 14 bases in between. CDR3 sequence reads: CASSLWGALYQETQYF. In nucleotides, the CDR3 is TGTGCCAGCAGCTTGTGGGGGGCCTTGTACCAAGAGACCCAGTACTTC.

V is TRBV9 and J is TRBJ1-1; 8 bases align to TRBD1. Germline assignment: CDR1 SGDLS and CDR2 YYNGEE. CDR3 length equals 17 residues. The J segment lost 0 bases and the V segment lost 3 bases, leaving 10 bases of the junction unmatched. This CDR3 reads CASSGDRGSTLNTEAFF. The DNA of the CDR3 is TGTGCCAGCAGCGGTGACAGGGGATCTACTTTGAACACTGAAGCTTTCTTT.

The V call is TRBV6-5, the J call TRBJ2-1; D not certain. Per germline, CDR1 MNHEY and CDR2 SVGAGI. V was trimmed by 6 bases and J by 2 bases, leaving 8 bases between them. This CDR3 has 13 residues. The CDR3 protein is CASSPQAYNEQFF. The CDR3 nucleotides read TGTGCCAGCAGCCCCCAGGCCTACAATGAGCAGTTCTTC.

V usage is TRBV5-8 and J usage is TRBJ2-7, with D perhaps being TRBD1 or TRBD2 (5 bases each). The CDR3 has 13 amino acids. With 7 bases removed from V and 2 bases from J, the gap between germline ends came to 13 bases. Per the germline V gene, CDR1 is SGHTS and CDR2 is YDEGEE. CDR3 sequence (DNA): TGTGCCAGCGGTCGGGACGGGGCCTACGAGCAGTACTTC. It codes for CASGRDGAYEQYF.

The V and J genes are TRBV11-2 and TRBJ2-7; D possibly corresponds to TRBD1 (6 bases). Germline V CDR1 and CDR2: SGHAT, FQNNGV. With 3 bases removed from V and 3 bases from J, the gap between germline ends came to 9 bases. The CDR3 has 13 residues. CDR3 nucleotide sequence: TGTGCCAGCAGCTTTAGCAGGGGCTACGAGCAGTACTTC. Translating it yields CASSFSRGYEQYF.

This sequence joins TRBV9 and TRBJ2-1; 9 nucleotides match TRBD1. CDR1 is SGDLS, CDR2 YYNGEE, per germline. The CDR3 runs 16 residues. V lost 7 bases to trimming and J lost 2 bases; unmatched junction nucleotides: 10. The CDR3 region is CASGDPGTGPYNEQFF. The CDR3 region has the DNA TGTGCCAGCGGGGACCCCGGGACAGGGCCCTACAATGAGCAGTTCTTC.

This chain connects TRBV4-3 to TRBJ1-2; D may be TRBD1 (6 bases). Per germline, CDR1 LGHNA and CDR2 YSLEER. The ends were cut back, 2 bases at V and 3 bases at J, with 19 bases in the middle. The CDR3 extends over 17 amino acids. CDR3 coding DNA: TGCGCCAGCAGCCAACTGACAGGCTACCCCTCTGACTATGGCTACACCTTC. Translated, it gives CASSQLTGYPSDYGYTF.

The chain uses TRBV28 and TRBJ1-2; D is ambiguous. The CDR3 is made up of 15 amino acids. Trimming removed 3 bases from V and 8 bases from J, with 19 bases in between. Germline-derived CDR1 and CDR2 are MDHEN and SYDVKM. CDR3 loop: CASSFGEPMGWGYTF. The CDR3 region has the DNA TGTGCCAGCAGTTTTGGGGAACCTATGGGCTGGGGCTACACCTTC.

V gene TRBV28 combines with J gene TRBJ2-2; unclear D gene. Germline assignment: CDR1 MDHEN and CDR2 SYDVKM. The CDR3 loop spans 13 amino acids. Trimming left V 3 bases short and J 7 bases short, with 9 bases between. The CDR3 spells CASSFRVNGELFF. In nucleotides, the CDR3 is TGTGCCAGCAGTTTTAGGGTGAACGGGGAGCTGTTTTTT.

The chain carries TRBV4-3 and TRBJ2-6; TRBD1 might be the D (5 bases). Germline-derived CDR1 and CDR2 are LGHNA and YSLEER. This CDR3 has 17 residues. Trimming shortened V by 1 base and J by 0 bases, and 10 bases separated the two germline ends. CDR3 sequence reads: CASSQGNTGSGANVLTF. CDR3 nucleotides: TGCGCCAGCAGCCAAGGAAATACAGGCTCTGGGGCCAACGTCCTGACTTTC.

This chain uses TRBV15 with TRBJ1-5; D unclear. Germline V gene sequence: CDR1 LNHNV, CDR2 YYDKDF (reference sequence). The CDR3 totals 14 residues. Trimming pared 2 bases from V and 6 bases from J, leaving 11 bases between. The DNA for the CDR3 is TGTGCCACCAGCAGAACGACCGCGCCTCAGCCCCAGCATTTT. Amino acid sequence: CATSRTTAPQPQHF.

This chain uses TRBV7-3 with TRBJ1-2; D is uncertain. The CDR3 runs to 14 residues. The germline V and J ends were trimmed by 5 bases and 8 bases, with 18 bases remaining between them. From germline, CDR1 is SGHTA and CDR2 FQGTGA. The CDR3 nucleotides read TGTGCCAGCAGCCCAAATGCGGACCCCAAGGGCTACACCTTC. It specifies CASSPNADPKGYTF.

The gene calls are TRBV7-9 and TRBJ1-2; D not certain. The CDR3 is 15 residues long. V lost 5 bases and J 7 bases, leaving 20 bases between the germline ends. In germline, CDR1 is SEHNR, CDR2 FQNEAQ (reference sequence). Here the CDR3 reads CASSPPTTRLFGYTF. In DNA form, the CDR3 reads TGTGCCAGCAGCCCACCCACCACAAGATTATTTGGCTACACCTTC.

The gene calls are TRBV27 and TRBJ2-5, with unresolved D. CDR3 size: 16 residues. Trimming shortened V by 2 bases and J by 0 bases, and 13 bases separated the two germline ends. Germline CDR1 reads MNHEY; CDR2 reads SMNVEV (reference sequence). The CDR3 region has the DNA TGTGCCAGCAGTTTAGCCTTTGGCCCGTACCAAGAGACCCAGTACTTC. Its translation is CASSLAFGPYQETQYF.

V usage is TRBV12-5 and J usage is TRBJ1-5; TRBD1 is a possible D gene (5 bases). The CDR3 spans 15 residues. CDR1 is LGHNT and CDR2 is FRNRAP in the germline V gene. Trimming shortened V by 8 bases and J by 5 bases, and 19 bases separated the two germline ends. The CDR3 DNA reads TGTGCTAGTAGTAATGATAGGGACTTTCATCAGCCCCAGCATTTT. It codes for CASSNDRDFHQPQHF.

The chain combines TRBV13 with TRBJ1-5; TRBD1 is a possible D gene (6 bases). CDR3 size: 17 residues. Trimming stripped 1 base from V and 2 bases from J, with 15 bases between. Germline CDR1 and CDR2: PRHDT and FYEKMQ (reference sequence). The CDR3 nucleotides are TGTGCCAGCAGCTTAGAGGGGGGCAGAGGGCGCAATCAGCCCCAGCATTTT. Its protein product is CASSLEGGRGRNQPQHF.

The gene calls are TRBV11-3 and TRBJ2-1; D may be TRBD1 or TRBD2 (5 bases each). This CDR3 comprises 12 residues. The V gene's germline CDR1 is SGHNT and CDR2 YENEEA. Trimming took 4 bases from V and 8 from J, leaving 9 bases between them. Here the CDR3 DNA reads TGTGCCAGCAGCTCCCCGGGACATGAGCAGTTCTTC. Encoded protein: CASSSPGHEQFF.

This clone was seen just once. The rearrangement joins TRBV7-9 to TRBJ2-7; D unclear. Trimming pared 2 bases from V and 3 bases from J, leaving 5 bases between. The CDR3 totals 12 residues. Per germline, CDR1 SEHNR and CDR2 FQNEAQ (reference sequence). The DNA of the CDR3 is TGTGCCAGCAGCTTAAACCGCTACGAGCAGTACTTC. Translation: CASSLNRYEQYF.

This rearrangement joins TRBV6-7 to TRBJ2-2; 12 positions match TRBD1. Being an ORF, TRBV6-7 has a function that is uncertain. The CDR3 runs to 17 residues. Losses at the gene ends were 2 bases for V and 7 bases for J; bases not matched to a gene: 8. CDR3 bases: TGTGCCAGCAGTTACCCAGGGGGACAGGGGGCAGGCGGGGAGCTGTTTTTT. It yields the protein CASSYPGGQGAGGELFF.